The rows below give T cell receptor beta chains drawn from one sample of a study of T cell changes during pregnancy in multiple sclerosis. TCRdb's copy holds only in-frame clones and misses some; the assay was immunoSEQ multiplex PCR. The sample yields about 86,000 clones, around 93% seen once. Source: peripheral blood, taken in the first trimester of pregnancy. The receptors originated from a female donor in good health, enrolled as a control in a pregnancy study. Each CDR3 is given without its conserved first and last residue. D genes are given only for firm matches.

v_call	d_call	j_call	cdr3_aa
TRBV4-3	NA	TRBJ2-7	ASSQDPENSYEQY
TRBV9	NA	TRBJ1-5	ASSTWVGQPQH
TRBV11-1	NA	TRBJ2-3	ASSLVQYTDTQY
TRBV27	NA	TRBJ2-2	ASSFTTVANTGELF
TRBV6-1	NA	TRBJ2-3	ASSVNGRTQY
TRBV7-9	NA	TRBJ1-6	ASSLSKAQNSPLH
TRBV4-3	TRBD1	TRBJ2-7	ASSPGQATYEQY
TRBV18	TRBD1	TRBJ1-4	ASSPLQTGTNEKLF
TRBV7-8	TRBD2	TRBJ2-1	ASSSLAGGPGNEQF
TRBV18	NA	TRBJ1-4	ASSPPYPLGATNEKLF
TRBV27	TRBD2	TRBJ2-5	ASSLDPSGPSGGQY
TRBV2	NA	TRBJ1-6	ASTRDSYNSPLH
TRBV5-6	NA	TRBJ1-4	ASSFLTYGGEKLF
TRBV2	NA	TRBJ2-7	ASSVQQGSYEQY
TRBV7-3	TRBD1	TRBJ1-1	ASSLIPQDRVNTEAF
TRBV27	NA	TRBJ1-1	ASTQDSFMNTEAF
TRBV29-1	TRBD1	TRBJ1-1	SARDRVGF
TRBV11-2	NA	TRBJ1-1	ASSLGGRNTEAF
TRBV7-6	NA	TRBJ1-4	ASSLRQGGDEKLF
TRBV2	TRBD2	TRBJ2-5	ASSAGLAGGGKTQY
TRBV4-1	NA	TRBJ2-7	ASSQRGEAYEQY
TRBV2	NA	TRBJ1-6	ASSNSRYNSPLH
TRBV5-6	TRBD1	TRBJ2-1	ASSRRGQEYNEQF
TRBV4-2	TRBD2	TRBJ2-1	ASSLLAGAQNEQF
TRBV4-3	NA	TRBJ1-2	ASSQAAGTNYGYT
TRBV30	TRBD1	TRBJ2-7	AWSQGTGGAPFEQY
TRBV7-9	NA	TRBJ2-7	ASSWPPSPTYEQY
TRBV7-2	TRBD2	TRBJ2-3	ASSQRSGGFTDTQY
TRBV7-2	NA	TRBJ1-4	ASSLGRVEKLF
TRBV13	TRBD1	TRBJ2-7	ASSTDRGYEQY
TRBV6-1	NA	TRBJ2-7	ASSPRGAGKYEQY
TRBV4-3	TRBD2	TRBJ2-1	ASSLTSGGRNEQF
TRBV2	NA	TRBJ1-5	ATRQNSNQPQH
TRBV7-2	NA	TRBJ1-2	ASSLKMTDYGYT
TRBV13	TRBD2	TRBJ2-2	ASSGTTSLDGGELF
TRBV28	TRBD1	TRBJ1-2	ASSEGQGALGYT
TRBV7-6	NA	TRBJ2-7	ASSLGREYDEQY
TRBV27	NA	TRBJ2-1	ASRALGGNEQF
TRBV29-1	TRBD1	TRBJ1-3	SVGQGSGNTIY
TRBV14	TRBD2	TRBJ2-7	ASSQVAGGQY
TRBV5-4	TRBD1	TRBJ2-2	ASSPRTGFKELF
TRBV6-4	TRBD2	TRBJ2-3	ASSQRGLASTDTQY
TRBV11-2	NA	TRBJ1-2	ASSSNGGGYT
TRBV6-5	TRBD2	TRBJ2-2	ASQRGGGTGELF
TRBV5-1	NA	TRBJ1-3	ATRPGAGLSGNTIY
TRBV19	NA	TRBJ2-7	ASSIFLSSSYEQY
TRBV2	NA	TRBJ2-2	ASTAVGWSGELF
TRBV19	TRBD1	TRBJ1-4	ASSILRTGNEKLF
TRBV7-8	NA	TRBJ2-1	ASSFRGEQF
TRBV10-3	TRBD2	TRBJ2-5	AISEPQGGGEETQY
TRBV4-3	NA	TRBJ2-1	ASSQGASSYNEQF
TRBV18	TRBD1	TRBJ1-2	ASSPSRNRGDGYT
TRBV7-3	TRBD1	TRBJ2-1	ASSSVQGSEQF